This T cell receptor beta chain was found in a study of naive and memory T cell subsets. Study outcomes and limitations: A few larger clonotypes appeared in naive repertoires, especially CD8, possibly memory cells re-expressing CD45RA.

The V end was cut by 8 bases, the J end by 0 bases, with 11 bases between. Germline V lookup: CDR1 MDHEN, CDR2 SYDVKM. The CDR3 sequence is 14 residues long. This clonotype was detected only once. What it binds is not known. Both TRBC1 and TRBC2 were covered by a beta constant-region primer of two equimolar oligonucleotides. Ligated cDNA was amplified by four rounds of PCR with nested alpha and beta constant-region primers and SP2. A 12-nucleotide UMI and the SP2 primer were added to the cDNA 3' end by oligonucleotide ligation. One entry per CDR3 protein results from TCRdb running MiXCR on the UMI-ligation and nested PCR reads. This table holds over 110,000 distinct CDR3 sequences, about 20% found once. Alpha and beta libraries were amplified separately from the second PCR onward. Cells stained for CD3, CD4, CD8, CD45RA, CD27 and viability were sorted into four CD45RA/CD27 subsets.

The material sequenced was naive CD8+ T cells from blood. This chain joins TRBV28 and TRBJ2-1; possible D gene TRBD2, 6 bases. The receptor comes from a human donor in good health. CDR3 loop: CASQRGGSYNEQFF. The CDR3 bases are TGTGCCAGCCAAAGGGGAGGCTCCTACAATGAGCAGTTCTTC.